A selection of T cell receptor beta chains follows, all from one sample in a study of blood T cell repertoires in COVID-19. Generated by immunoSEQ multiplex PCR, the TCRdb table keeps only in-frame clones and is missing some. The top ten hold roughly 19% of the sample, which has roughly 13,000 clones, roughly four fifths seen once. Material for sequencing was peripheral blood. These receptors were obtained from a boy younger than 10 with active or convalescent COVID-19. Both conserved end residues are part of each CDR3. The order of the fields is J gene, clone size, D gene, V gene, CDR3 DNA, CDR3 protein. A D gene is named only where the DNA matches it firmly. Size values are once, few and many counts, or a class for expanded clones, and some rows have none.

j_gene: TRBJ1-1; abundance: once; d_gene: TRBD1; v_gene: TRBV7-9; CDR3nt: TGTGCCAGCCGGGACAGGGGTGGCACTGAAGCTTTCTTT; CDR3aa: CASRDRGGTEAFF
j_gene: TRBJ2-2; abundance: -; d_gene: TRBD2; v_gene: TRBV4-1; CDR3nt: TGCGCCAGCAGCCAGCTGACTAGCGGGAGAAACACCGGGGAGCTGTTTTTT; CDR3aa: CASSQLTSGRNTGELFF
j_gene: TRBJ2-1; abundance: -; d_gene: -; v_gene: TRBV6-5; CDR3nt: TGTGCCAGCAATCGGGTCAGTAAGAGCGCTGAGCAGTTCTTC; CDR3aa: CASNRVSKSAEQFF
j_gene: TRBJ2-1; abundance: -; d_gene: TRBD2; v_gene: TRBV15; CDR3nt: TGTGCCACCAGCAGAGATTGGACTAGCGGGAAGAAGGTGAGGAATGAGCAGTTCTTC; CDR3aa: CATSRDWTSGKKVRNEQFF
j_gene: TRBJ2-7; abundance: -; d_gene: -; v_gene: TRBV5-1; CDR3nt: TGCGCCAGCAGCCCCCCGACGGGACTGAGCTACGAGCAGTACTTC; CDR3aa: CASSPPTGLSYEQYF
j_gene: TRBJ2-1; abundance: -; d_gene: TRBD1; v_gene: TRBV28; CDR3nt: TGTGCCAGCAGCCTCAGGGGGCGGGTGGACAATGAGCAGTTCTTC; CDR3aa: CASSLRGRVDNEQFF
j_gene: TRBJ2-5; abundance: once; d_gene: -; v_gene: TRBV4-2; CDR3nt: TGTGCCAGCAGCCAAGGGGCCGGCCATGGCCCCAGGTCGGAAGAGACCCAGTACTTC; CDR3aa: CASSQGAGHGPRSEETQYF
j_gene: TRBJ2-3; abundance: -; d_gene: -; v_gene: TRBV4-1; CDR3nt: TGCGCCAGCAGCCGTGGGGCGGCTGAGCATACGCAGTATTTT; CDR3aa: CASSRGAAEHTQYF
j_gene: TRBJ1-3; abundance: -; d_gene: -; v_gene: TRBV7-6; CDR3nt: TGTGCCAGCAGCTTTGAACAGGGCTCTGGAAACACCATATATTTT; CDR3aa: CASSFEQGSGNTIYF
j_gene: TRBJ2-1; abundance: -; d_gene: TRBD1; v_gene: TRBV4-1; CDR3nt: TGCGCCAGCAGCCAAGTGGTGACAGGGGGAGAGAATGAGCAGTTCTTC; CDR3aa: CASSQVVTGGENEQFF
j_gene: TRBJ2-7; abundance: once; d_gene: TRBD2; v_gene: TRBV6-5; CDR3nt: TGTGCCAGCAGGTCCCAGCTAGCGGGAATGGAGCAGTACTTC; CDR3aa: CASRSQLAGMEQYF
j_gene: TRBJ2-5; abundance: -; d_gene: TRBD2; v_gene: TRBV4-1; CDR3nt: TGCGCCAGCAGCCAAGAAAATTGGAGCGGGGGCTATAATATCCAAGAGACCCAGTACTTC; CDR3aa: CASSQENWSGGYNIQETQYF
j_gene: TRBJ2-2; abundance: -; d_gene: TRBD1; v_gene: TRBV11-2; CDR3nt: TGTGCCAGCACCAACCACAGGGGCGCGAACACCGGGGAGCTGTTTTTT; CDR3aa: CASTNHRGANTGELFF
j_gene: TRBJ2-3; abundance: -; d_gene: -; v_gene: TRBV9; CDR3nt: TGTGCCAGCAGCGTAGACGGGGATACGCAGTATTTT; CDR3aa: CASSVDGDTQYF
j_gene: TRBJ1-4; abundance: -; d_gene: -; v_gene: TRBV5-1; CDR3nt: TGCGCCAGCAGTTCTGCGCCCGCAACTAATGAAAAACTGTTTTTT; CDR3aa: CASSSAPATNEKLFF
j_gene: TRBJ1-1; abundance: -; d_gene: -; v_gene: TRBV11-2; CDR3nt: TGTGCCAGCAGCTTAAGCCCGCCGGGAATTAGCGCAGCTGAAGCTTTCTTT; CDR3aa: CASSLSPPGISAAEAFF
j_gene: TRBJ2-1; abundance: -; d_gene: TRBD1; v_gene: TRBV7-9; CDR3nt: TGTGCCAGCAGCATGACAGGGGAGGACAATGAGCAGTTCTTC; CDR3aa: CASSMTGEDNEQFF
j_gene: TRBJ2-6; abundance: -; d_gene: TRBD1; v_gene: TRBV27; CDR3nt: TGTGCCAGCAGCTGGACAGGGAAGGGAGCTGGGGCCAACGTCCTGACTTTC; CDR3aa: CASSWTGKGAGANVLTF
j_gene: TRBJ1-5; abundance: -; d_gene: TRBD1; v_gene: TRBV6-5; CDR3nt: TGTGCCAGCAGGGACAGGGTTTTAGCAAATCAGCCCCAGCATTTT; CDR3aa: CASRDRVLANQPQHF
j_gene: TRBJ1-1; abundance: -; d_gene: -; v_gene: TRBV4-1; CDR3nt: TGCGCCAGCAGCCAAAGGGGTGGACAGATGAACACTGAAGCTTTCTTT; CDR3aa: CASSQRGGQMNTEAFF
j_gene: TRBJ1-1; abundance: -; d_gene: -; v_gene: TRBV4-1; CDR3nt: TGCGCCAGCAGCCAAGTCGGCGGGACGAACACTGAAGCTTTCTTT; CDR3aa: CASSQVGGTNTEAFF
j_gene: TRBJ2-2; abundance: -; d_gene: -; v_gene: TRBV5-4; CDR3nt: TGTGCCAGCAGCTTACCCGGGGAAGGGTCAAGCACCGGGGAGCTGTTTTTT; CDR3aa: CASSLPGEGSSTGELFF
j_gene: TRBJ2-2; abundance: -; d_gene: TRBD1; v_gene: TRBV9; CDR3nt: TGTGCCAGCAGCGTGAGACAGGGTAACGGGGAGCTGTTTTTT; CDR3aa: CASSVRQGNGELFF
j_gene: TRBJ1-1; abundance: -; d_gene: -; v_gene: TRBV7-9; CDR3nt: TGTGCCAGCAGCTGGCAGATGAACACTGAAGCTTTCTTT; CDR3aa: CASSWQMNTEAFF
j_gene: TRBJ2-1; abundance: -; d_gene: TRBD2; v_gene: TRBV19; CDR3nt: TGTGCCAGTAGACTGACTAGCGGGGGTCTTGGATACAATGAGCAGTTCTTC; CDR3aa: CASRLTSGGLGYNEQFF
j_gene: TRBJ1-1; abundance: -; d_gene: -; v_gene: TRBV28; CDR3nt: TGTGCCAGCACCGAAAGGGGTTTGAACACTGAAGCTTTCTTT; CDR3aa: CASTERGLNTEAFF
j_gene: TRBJ2-2; abundance: few; d_gene: TRBD2; v_gene: TRBV30; CDR3nt: TGTGCCTGGAGTGAGACTAGCGCGAACACCGGGGAGCTGTTTTTT; CDR3aa: CAWSETSANTGELFF
j_gene: TRBJ1-5; abundance: -; d_gene: -; v_gene: TRBV6-6; CDR3nt: TGTGCCAGCAGTAACTACCCGGCCCCGGGAAATCAGCCCCAGCATTTT; CDR3aa: CASSNYPAPGNQPQHF
j_gene: TRBJ1-2; abundance: few; d_gene: -; v_gene: TRBV13; CDR3nt: TGTGCCAGCACCCAGTCCCTCCAACACACCTTC; CDR3aa: CASTQSLQHTF
j_gene: TRBJ2-1; abundance: -; d_gene: TRBD2; v_gene: TRBV19; CDR3nt: TGTGCCAGTAGTATCAGGCTGGATCAGCGGGAGGGCATCGATGAGCAGTTCTTC; CDR3aa: CASSIRLDQREGIDEQFF
j_gene: TRBJ1-3; abundance: -; d_gene: -; v_gene: TRBV12-3/TRBV12-4; CDR3nt: TGTGCCAGCAGTTCCTACCAGGGGAACACCATATATTTT; CDR3aa: CASSSYQGNTIYF
j_gene: TRBJ1-1; abundance: -; d_gene: -; v_gene: TRBV15; CDR3nt: TGTGCCACCAGCAGAGATTTTAGCAGCCAGAACACTGAAGCTTTCTTT; CDR3aa: CATSRDFSSQNTEAFF
j_gene: TRBJ1-4; abundance: -; d_gene: -; v_gene: TRBV4-3; CDR3nt: TGCGCCAGCAGCCACGGGGGAAGATCAACTAATGAAAAACTGTTTTTT; CDR3aa: CASSHGGRSTNEKLFF
j_gene: TRBJ1-4; abundance: -; d_gene: TRBD1; v_gene: TRBV3-1/TRBV3-2; CDR3nt: TGTGCCAGCAGCCAAGCGACAGGGTTGAATGAAAAACTGTTTTTT; CDR3aa: CASSQATGLNEKLFF
j_gene: TRBJ2-1; abundance: once; d_gene: -; v_gene: TRBV28; CDR3nt: TGTGCCAGCAGTTTGAGGAGGAATGAGCAGTTCTTC; CDR3aa: CASSLRRNEQFF
j_gene: TRBJ1-1; abundance: -; d_gene: -; v_gene: TRBV6-1; CDR3nt: TGTGCCAGCGGTGCCGTGGGGGCCACTGAAGCTTTCTTT; CDR3aa: CASGAVGATEAFF
j_gene: TRBJ2-6; abundance: -; d_gene: -; v_gene: TRBV28; CDR3nt: TGTGCCAGCAGTTTATGGAGGGGGATCCTCTCTGGGGCCAACGTCCTGACTTTC; CDR3aa: CASSLWRGILSGANVLTF
j_gene: TRBJ2-2; abundance: -; d_gene: -; v_gene: TRBV25-1; CDR3nt: TGTGCCAGCAGACACCCGACAGGGAACACCGGGGAGCTGTTTTTT; CDR3aa: CASRHPTGNTGELFF
j_gene: TRBJ2-7; abundance: -; d_gene: -; v_gene: TRBV6-1; CDR3nt: TGTGCCAGCAGTGAGCGGGGACGGGCTAGCGTGGCGGGCGAGCAGTACTTC; CDR3aa: CASSERGRASVAGEQYF
j_gene: TRBJ2-7; abundance: -; d_gene: -; v_gene: TRBV14; CDR3nt: TGTGCCAGCAGCCAACTACCGGGACTCGGCCAGTACTTC; CDR3aa: CASSQLPGLGQYF
j_gene: TRBJ2-7; abundance: -; d_gene: -; v_gene: TRBV9; CDR3nt: TGTGCCAGCAGCGCCGGGAGACTGGACTCCTACGAGCAGTACTTC; CDR3aa: CASSAGRLDSYEQYF
j_gene: TRBJ2-5; abundance: -; d_gene: -; v_gene: TRBV27; CDR3nt: TGTGCCAGCAGTTCTTTTCCCCTGCGGGCTAATACGGAGACCCAGTACTTC; CDR3aa: CASSSFPLRANTETQYF
j_gene: TRBJ1-5; abundance: -; d_gene: TRBD1; v_gene: TRBV19; CDR3nt: TGTGCCAGTAGTGTTGCCGGGACAGGGGTTCAGCCCCAGCATTTT; CDR3aa: CASSVAGTGVQPQHF
j_gene: TRBJ2-3; abundance: -; d_gene: -; v_gene: TRBV28; CDR3nt: TGTGCCAGCAGTTCCCGTTTGACTAGTACAGATACGCAGTATTTT; CDR3aa: CASSSRLTSTDTQYF
j_gene: TRBJ2-1; abundance: -; d_gene: -; v_gene: TRBV15; CDR3nt: TGTGCCACCAGCAGATCGGGACACCGGAGCTCCTACAATGAGCAGTTCTTC; CDR3aa: CATSRSGHRSSYNEQFF
j_gene: TRBJ2-5; abundance: -; d_gene: TRBD2; v_gene: TRBV6-5; CDR3nt: TGTGCCAGCAGCCGGACTAGCGGGAGTCGAGAGACCCAGTACTTC; CDR3aa: CASSRTSGSRETQYF
j_gene: TRBJ2-7; abundance: -; d_gene: -; v_gene: TRBV28; CDR3nt: TGTGCCAGCAGCCTGACAGATTACGAGCAGTACTTC; CDR3aa: CASSLTDYEQYF
j_gene: TRBJ2-1; abundance: -; d_gene: -; v_gene: TRBV7-2; CDR3nt: TGTGCCAGCAGCTTAGCGCGACAACGGACATACAATGAGCAGTTCTTC; CDR3aa: CASSLARQRTYNEQFF
j_gene: TRBJ1-4; abundance: -; d_gene: -; v_gene: TRBV30; CDR3nt: TGTGCCTGGAGTGTACAGGGAGCTAATGAAAAACTGTTTTTT; CDR3aa: CAWSVQGANEKLFF
j_gene: TRBJ1-3; abundance: -; d_gene: -; v_gene: TRBV11-2; CDR3nt: TGTGCCAGCAGCTTAGCCGGACACCTCGGAAACACCATATATTTT; CDR3aa: CASSLAGHLGNTIYF
j_gene: TRBJ1-6; abundance: -; d_gene: TRBD1; v_gene: TRBV28; CDR3nt: TGTGCCAGCAGTTTGCCCAGACAGGGGAATAATTCACCCCTCCACTTT; CDR3aa: CASSLPRQGNNSPLHF
j_gene: TRBJ1-1; abundance: -; d_gene: -; v_gene: TRBV5-4; CDR3nt: TGTGCCAGCACTACCGAACAGTACGCTGAAGCTTTCTTT; CDR3aa: CASTTEQYAEAFF